This TCR beta chain comes out of a study of T cells after yellow fever vaccination. TCRdb recomputed calls from the 5' RACE reads with MiXCR, one row per CDR3 protein. The sample lists about 220,000 distinct CDR3 sequences; 6% to 8% were seen once. After removal of 8 bases from V and 6 bases from J, the junction contained 9 bases not matched to a gene. This CDR3 has 14 residues. The germline V gene has CDR1 SQVTM and CDR2 ANQGSEA. The sample consisted of CD4+ T cells sorted from PBMCs, taken on the day of the yellow fever booster vaccination. The TCR was taken from a man aged 25 to 45 who received the YFV17D yellow fever vaccine. This chain connects TRBV29-1 to TRBJ2-3; 12 nucleotides line up with TRBD1. The DNA for the CDR3 is TGCAGCATCCCCCGGGACAGGGGGCTCGATACGCAGTATTTT. It is translated as CSIPRDRGLDTQYF.